This TCR beta chain was obtained from a study of regulatory T cells in long-lasting Graves disease. Findings and limits, study-wide: What was studied was peripheral blood only, and not thyroid tissue.

This clonotype has ten or more counts. Its matching antigen is unknown. As for time point: persistent/refractory GD, antithyroid drugs over 5 years with positive TRAb. PBMC RNA was the source of the TCR library. Patients were enrolled at an endocrinology department in Xi'an, China. HTBI primers from iRepertoire and Arm-PCR of CDR3 regions yielded the TCR beta libraries. One entry per CDR3 protein, called by TCRdb with MiXCR from the multiplex PCR reads. The repertoire holds 430,000 or so distinct CDR3 sequences, with over 20% as singletons. Trimming took 7 bases from V and 6 from J; bases not matched to a gene: 6. The CDR3 length is 13 residues. Germline CDR1 SNHLY, CDR2 FYNNEI.

Sequencing used peripheral blood mononuclear cells (PBMCs), obtained when the disease was refractory, from a patient treated with antithyroid drugs. The source of this sequence is a female donor with Graves disease. The chain carries TRBV2 and TRBJ1-2; TRBD1 agrees at 9 bases. In DNA, the CDR3 is TGTGCCAGCACAGAAAGGGACAGGGATGGCTACACCTTC. It is translated as CASTERDRDGYTF. Full variable domain (remainder filled in from reference TRBV2 and TRBJ1-2): EPEVTQTPSHQVTQMGQEVILRCVPISNHLYFYWYRQILGQKVEFLVSFYNNEISEKSEIFDDQFSVERPDGSNFTLKIRSTKLEDSAMYFCASTERDRDGYTFGSGTRLTVV.